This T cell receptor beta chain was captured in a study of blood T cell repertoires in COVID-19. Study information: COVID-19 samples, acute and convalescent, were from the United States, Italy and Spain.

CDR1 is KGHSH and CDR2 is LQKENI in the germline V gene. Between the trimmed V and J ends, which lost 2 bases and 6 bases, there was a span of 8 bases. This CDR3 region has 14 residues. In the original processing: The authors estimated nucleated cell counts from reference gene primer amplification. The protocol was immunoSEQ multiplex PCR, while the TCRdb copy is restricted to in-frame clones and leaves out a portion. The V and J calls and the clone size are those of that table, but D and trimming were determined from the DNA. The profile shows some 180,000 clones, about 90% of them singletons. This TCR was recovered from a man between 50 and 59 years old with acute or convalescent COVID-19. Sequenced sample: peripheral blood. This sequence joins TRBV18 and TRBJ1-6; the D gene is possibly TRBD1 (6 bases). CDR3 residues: CASSPRTANSPLHF. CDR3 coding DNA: TGTGCCAGCTCACCAAGGACAGCTAATTCACCCCTCCACTTT.